Described below is a single TCR beta chain sequence and its context. What it binds is not known. Germline-derived CDR1 and CDR2 are MDHEN and SYDVKM. The CDR3 has 13 residues. V lost 10 bases, J lost 0 bases, and 13 bases lay in between. In the PCR, 60 Vbeta and 13 Jbeta primers were used. Clones were read by immunoSEQ multiplex PCR, and TCRdb kept only the in-frame ones, dropping some. The ten most abundant clones cover about 0.74% of a sample with about 200,000 clones. The data originate from a study of cytomegalovirus exposure and HLA in healthy donors. Study conclusions and caveats: As a later analysis revealed, most CMV-associated TCR beta chains appeared HLA-restricted. Reported results showed that the classifier diagnosed cytomegalovirus status with high specificity and sensitivity.

Sequencing used PBMCs. The chain carries TRBV28 and TRBJ2-7; the D gene is possibly TRBD1 (6 bases). The sequence was obtained from a boy aged 10-17 years in good health and CMV-seronegative. The CDR3 DNA is TGTGCCATCACACAGGGTCTCTCCTACGAGCAGTACTTC. It translates to CAITQGLSYEQYF.